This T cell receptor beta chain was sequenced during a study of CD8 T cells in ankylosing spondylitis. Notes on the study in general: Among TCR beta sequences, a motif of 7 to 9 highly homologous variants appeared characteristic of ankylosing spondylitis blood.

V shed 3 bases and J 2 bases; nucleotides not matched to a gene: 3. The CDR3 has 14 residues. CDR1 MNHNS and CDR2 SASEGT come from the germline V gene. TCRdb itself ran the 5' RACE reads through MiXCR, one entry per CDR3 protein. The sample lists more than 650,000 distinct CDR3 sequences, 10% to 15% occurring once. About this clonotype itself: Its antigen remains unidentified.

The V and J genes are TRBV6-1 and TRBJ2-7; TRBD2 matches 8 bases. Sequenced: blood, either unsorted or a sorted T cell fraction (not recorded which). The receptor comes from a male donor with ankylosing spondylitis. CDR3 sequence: CASSDLAGTYEQYF. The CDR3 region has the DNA TGTGCCAGCAGTGATTTAGCGGGAACCTACGAGCAGTACTTC.